This T cell receptor (beta chain) was identified during a study of T cells after yellow fever vaccination. Broader study findings: Researchers noted that a small share of clonotypes showed up in both CD4 and CD8 compartments. Post-booster repertoires contained most primary-vaccination clones again (around 96% CD4, 88% CD8). Abundant clonotypes from the bulk population could get into FACS-sorted repertoires as contaminants.

This clonotype was observed a handful of times. Its antigen is currently unknown. The germline V and J ends were trimmed by 4 bases and 7 bases, with 11 bases remaining between them. Per germline, CDR1 SEHNR and CDR2 FQNEAQ (reference sequence). There are 13 residues in the CDR3. It was through 5'RACE template switching that TCR cDNA was made, with a universal primer site and UMIs added. TCRdb re-analysed the 5' RACE reads in MiXCR, keeping a single row per CDR3 protein. The sample shows about 550,000 distinct CDR3 sequences, over 15% of them seen only once. The receptor's source is a man aged 30-40 years who received the YFV17D yellow fever vaccine. The chain carries TRBV7-9 and TRBJ1-3, with D unclear. The starting material was PBMCs, obtained 15 days after the yellow fever booster vaccination. The CDR3 here is CASSSPNTNTIYF. The CDR3 DNA reads TGTGCCAGCAGCTCTCCCAACACGAACACCATATATTTT.